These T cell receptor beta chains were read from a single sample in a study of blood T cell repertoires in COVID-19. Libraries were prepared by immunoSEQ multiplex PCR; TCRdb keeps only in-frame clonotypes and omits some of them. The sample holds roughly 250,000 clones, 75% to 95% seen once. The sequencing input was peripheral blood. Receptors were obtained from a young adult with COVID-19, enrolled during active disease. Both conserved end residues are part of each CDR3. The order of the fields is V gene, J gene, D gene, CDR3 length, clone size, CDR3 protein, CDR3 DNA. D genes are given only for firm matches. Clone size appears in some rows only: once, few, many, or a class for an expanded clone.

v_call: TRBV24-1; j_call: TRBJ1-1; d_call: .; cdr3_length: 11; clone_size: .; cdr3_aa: CATSDLSRAFF; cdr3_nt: TGTGCCACCAGTGACCTGTCGAGAGCTTTCTTT
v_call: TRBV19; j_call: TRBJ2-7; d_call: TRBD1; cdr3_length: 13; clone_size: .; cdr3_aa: CASTSTGGYEQYF; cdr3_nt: TGTGCCAGTACCTCGACAGGGGGTTACGAGCAGTACTTC
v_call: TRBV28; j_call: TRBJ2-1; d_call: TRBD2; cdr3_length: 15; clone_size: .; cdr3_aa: CASSRVAGHYNEQFF; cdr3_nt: TGTGCCAGCAGTCGAGTAGCGGGCCACTACAATGAGCAGTTCTTC
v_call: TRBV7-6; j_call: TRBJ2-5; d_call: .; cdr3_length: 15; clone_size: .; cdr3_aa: CASSLALGGQETQYF; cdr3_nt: TGTGCCAGCAGCTTAGCGCTTGGCGGGCAAGAGACCCAGTACTTC
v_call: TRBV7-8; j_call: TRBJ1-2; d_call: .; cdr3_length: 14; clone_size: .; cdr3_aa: CASSARLSGQVYTF; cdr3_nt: TGTGCCAGCAGCGCGCGTCTCTCGGGACAAGTATACACCTTC
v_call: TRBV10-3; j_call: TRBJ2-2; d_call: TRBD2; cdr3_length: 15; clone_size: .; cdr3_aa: CAISPGLAGVGELFF; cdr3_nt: TGTGCCATCAGCCCCGGACTAGCGGGAGTCGGGGAGCTGTTTTTT
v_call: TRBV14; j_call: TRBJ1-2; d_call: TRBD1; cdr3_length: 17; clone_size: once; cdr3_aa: CASSQPGTGGSNYGYTF; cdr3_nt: TGTGCCAGCAGCCAACCCGGGACAGGGGGATCTAACTATGGCTACACCTTC
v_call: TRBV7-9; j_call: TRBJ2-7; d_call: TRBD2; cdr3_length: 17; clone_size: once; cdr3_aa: CASSSGGPGLAGYEQYF; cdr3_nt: TGTGCCAGCAGCTCGGGGGGGCCGGGACTAGCGGGTTACGAGCAGTACTTC
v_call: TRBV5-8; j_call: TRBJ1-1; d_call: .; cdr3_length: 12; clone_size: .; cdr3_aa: CASSDTGSEAFF; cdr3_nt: TGTGCCAGCAGCGATACAGGGAGCGAAGCTTTCTTT
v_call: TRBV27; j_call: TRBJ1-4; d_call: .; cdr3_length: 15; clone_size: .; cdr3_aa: CASSSQTRRGEKLFF; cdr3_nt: TGTGCCAGCAGTTCTCAGACACGGCGAGGGGAAAAACTGTTTTTT
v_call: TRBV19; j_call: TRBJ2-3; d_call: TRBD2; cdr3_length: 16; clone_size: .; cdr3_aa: CASSITAGGPTDTQYF; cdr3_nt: TGTGCCAGTAGTATAACAGCGGGAGGCCCCACAGATACGCAGTATTTT
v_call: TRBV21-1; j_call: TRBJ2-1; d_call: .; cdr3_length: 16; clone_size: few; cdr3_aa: CASSKLAGATYNEQFF; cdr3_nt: TGTGCCAGCAGCAAGCTAGCGGGAGCGACCTACAATGAGCAGTTCTTC
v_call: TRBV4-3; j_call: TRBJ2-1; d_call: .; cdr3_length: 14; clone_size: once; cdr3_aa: CASSQYVRVSEQFF; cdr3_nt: TGCGCCAGCAGCCAATACGTTCGGGTGAGTGAGCAGTTCTTC
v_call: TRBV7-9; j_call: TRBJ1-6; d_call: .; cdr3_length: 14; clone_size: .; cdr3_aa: CASSLSSDNSPLHF; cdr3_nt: TGTGCCAGCAGCTTGTCGAGTGATAATTCACCCCTCCACTTT
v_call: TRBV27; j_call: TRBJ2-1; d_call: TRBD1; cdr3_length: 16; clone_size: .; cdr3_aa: CASSLSTGGSYNEQFF; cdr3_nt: TGTGCCAGCAGTTTATCCACAGGGGGGAGCTACAATGAGCAGTTCTTC
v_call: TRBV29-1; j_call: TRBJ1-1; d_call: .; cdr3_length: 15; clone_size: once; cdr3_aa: CSVEDGVLVNTEAFF; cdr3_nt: TGCAGCGTTGAAGATGGTGTACTGGTCAACACTGAAGCTTTCTTT
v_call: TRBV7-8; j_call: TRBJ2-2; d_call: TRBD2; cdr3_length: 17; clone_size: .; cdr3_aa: CASRGLAGVGNTGELFF; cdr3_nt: TGTGCCAGTCGGGGACTAGCGGGCGTTGGGAACACCGGGGAGCTGTTTTTT